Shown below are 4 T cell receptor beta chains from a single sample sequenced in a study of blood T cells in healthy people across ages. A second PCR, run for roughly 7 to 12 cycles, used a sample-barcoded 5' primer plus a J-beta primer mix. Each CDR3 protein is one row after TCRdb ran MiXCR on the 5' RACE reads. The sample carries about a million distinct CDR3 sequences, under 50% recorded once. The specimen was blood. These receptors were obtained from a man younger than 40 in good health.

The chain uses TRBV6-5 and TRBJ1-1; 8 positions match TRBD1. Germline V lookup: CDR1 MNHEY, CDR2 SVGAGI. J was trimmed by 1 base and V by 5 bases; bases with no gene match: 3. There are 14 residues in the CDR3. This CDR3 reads CASSKTGANTEAFF. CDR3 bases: TGTGCCAGCAGTAAGACAGGGGCGAACACTGAAGCTTTCTTT.

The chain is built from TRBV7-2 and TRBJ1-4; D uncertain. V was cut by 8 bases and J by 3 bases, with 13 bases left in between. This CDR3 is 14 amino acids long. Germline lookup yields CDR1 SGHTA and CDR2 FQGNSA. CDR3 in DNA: TGTGCCAGCGGGATTGGGGAGTCTAATGAAAAACTGTTTTTT. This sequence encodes CASGIGESNEKLFF.

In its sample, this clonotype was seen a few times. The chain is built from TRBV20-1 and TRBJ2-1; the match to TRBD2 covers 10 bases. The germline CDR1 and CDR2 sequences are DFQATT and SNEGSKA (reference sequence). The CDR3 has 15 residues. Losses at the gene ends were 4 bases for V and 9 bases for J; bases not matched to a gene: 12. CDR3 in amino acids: CSATPGTSVRSEQFF. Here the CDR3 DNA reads TGCAGTGCTACCCCCGGGACTAGCGTTCGGAGTGAGCAGTTCTTC.

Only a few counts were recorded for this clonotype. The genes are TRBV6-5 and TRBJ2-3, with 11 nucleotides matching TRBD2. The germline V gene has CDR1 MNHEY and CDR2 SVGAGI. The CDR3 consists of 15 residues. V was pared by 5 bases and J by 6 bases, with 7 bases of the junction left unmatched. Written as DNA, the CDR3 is TGTGCCAGCAGTGGGCTAGCGGGGGGCGAGGATACGCAGTATTTT. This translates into CASSGLAGGEDTQYF.